This T cell receptor (beta chain) comes out of a study of blood T cell repertoires in COVID-19 (dated by TCRdb to 2018 to 2020). About the investigation overall: The collaborator samples originated in the United States, Italy and Spain and spanned the acute and convalescent phases of COVID-19. The prospective study material was composed of cDNA or gDNA derived from T cells, B-cell-depleted T cells, or PBMCs. Subjects who had been exposed to COVID-19, were actively infected with it, or had recovered from it provided the deeply sampled blood TCRbeta repertoires that made up the dataset. The repertoires were made available in a free public database intended to serve as a resource for research on the immune response to SARS-CoV-2. Samples came from the ongoing ImmuneRACE study (first 160 participants) plus 1,254 subjects from 6 global collaborators. Sample metadata almost always included a de-identified subject ID, COVID-19 status, age in years and sex. Where available, HLA class I and class II types were obtained from metadata supplied by the sample provider rather than from assay-based typing. Beyond this particular receptor, the publication reports: How much clinical and demographic metadata was included differed by source and by participant, and the metadata was provided uncurated.

The immunoSEQ Assay, a bias-controlled multiplex PCR, was used to amplify TCRbeta CDR3 regions from genomic DNA. The paper's data handling went like this. Within the assay, amplification of reference gene primers was used to estimate how many nucleated cells each sample contained. Sequence reads were collapsed and filtered to measure the absolute abundance of every unique TCRbeta CDR3 rearrangement. Productive Simpson clonality was computed per sample as the square root of Simpson's diversity index over productive rearrangements. The clones in this table, taken by TCRdb from immuneACCESS, are in-frame only. Not every clone is retained; where verified, under half of the shortfall comes from an unresolved V gene, and the cause of the rest is unknown. For V, J and clone size, that table is used; D and trimming come from the DNA. Here the sample has some 65,000 clones; 86% occur a single time. The top ten hold 16% of the sample.

One collaborating source in Seattle enrolled patients while the patients were actively infected and followed the patients over time throughout the course of disease. Whole blood was collected in K2EDTA tubes by collaborating institutions according to the institutions' own protocols. For TCRbeta analysis, collaborators shipped samples in one of three forms: frozen whole blood, isolated PBMCs, or DNA extracted from either of those sample types. Note on this clone: Its antigen has not been determined. It has no much larger one-base neighbor in the sample; base qualities were not kept.

This receptor was obtained from a man in his forties or fifties with COVID-19, enrolled during active disease. Material: peripheral blood.

The DNA sequence reads TGTGCCAGCAGGGGGCGCTACGAGCAGTACTTC. Its protein product is CASRGRYEQYF. The chain is made from TRBV6-5 and TRBJ2-7; TRBD1 could be the D gene, as 5 bases match. CDR3 length: 11 amino acids, cysteine to phenylalanine. Just CDR3 DNA is preserved here, 33 bases in frame from base 1. CDR1 and CDR2 (MNHEY, SVGAGI) derive from the germline V gene. V is shortened by 6 bases, J by 3 bases, and the region joining them spans 6 bases.